This T cell receptor (beta chain) stems from a study of tumor-infiltrating lymphocytes in localized non-small cell lung cancer. Clones were sequenced by immunoSEQ multiplex PCR, and TCRdb holds only the in-frame ones, with some missing. The sample has 14,000 to 15,000 clones, 81% seen once. This CDR3 has 16 amino acids. The V gene end was trimmed by 5 bases and the J gene end by 7 bases; junction bases not matched to a gene: 16. The germline CDR1 and CDR2 sequences are SGHAT and FQNNGV. For this clone: Its specificity is unknown.

Study-wide points: Different pieces of the same tissue went to different assays, confounding technical variation with intratumor heterogeneity. No T-cell fraction difference was seen between IM1 and IM2 tumors. Not all patients were TCR sequenced, owing to tissue quantity. Higher tumor T cell infiltration than in uninvolved lung was supported by TCRbeta sequencing.

Input material: lung tumor tissue. This chain connects TRBV11-2 to TRBJ1-2; 7 bases match TRBD1. This clonotype was obtained from a human donor with non-small cell lung cancer. The CDR3 loop is CASSTLRAGGMSGYTF. The CDR3, as DNA: TGTGCCAGCAGCACCCTTCGGGCAGGGGGGATGTCTGGCTACACCTTC.